These 32 T cell receptor beta chains share one sample of origin, sequenced in a study of PD-L1 blockade in urothelial cancer. The protocol was immunoSEQ multiplex PCR, while the TCRdb copy is restricted to in-frame clones and leaves out a portion. The repertoire holds fewer than 45,000 clones, with over 75% as singletons. This material consisted of PBMCs, taken around atezolizumab (anti-PD-L1) treatment. Receptors originate from a man aged 65 to 85 with urothelial cancer.

V gene TRBV14 combines with J gene TRBJ1-2; TRBD1 might be the D (6 bases). V was cut by 5 bases and J by 3 bases, with 16 bases left in between. Germline CDR1 SGHDN, CDR2 FVKESK. The CDR3 spans 15 residues. Here the CDR3 DNA reads TGTGCCAGCAGCTCAGACATGAACAGGGACTATGGCTACACCTTC. This encodes CASSSDMNRDYGYTF.

This rearrangement joins TRBV11-2 to TRBJ2-3, with 9 bases aligning to TRBD2. Germline V lookup: CDR1 SGHAT, CDR2 FQNNGV. The V gene end was trimmed by 6 bases and the J gene end by 5 bases; junction bases not matched to a gene: 12. The CDR3 length is 16 residues. CDR3 in amino acids: CASRMGVAGGVDTQYF. CDR3 nucleotides: TGTGCCAGCAGAATGGGCGTGGCGGGAGGGGTAGATACGCAGTATTTT.

The chain combines TRBV19 with TRBJ1-5; weak D call: TRBD1 (6 bases). Trimming stripped 5 bases from V and 4 bases from J, with 12 bases between. This CDR3 contains 14 residues. CDR1 is LNHDA and CDR2 is SQIVND in the germline V gene (reference sequence). This CDR3 is CASSLGQGNQPQHF. DNA for the CDR3: TGTGCCAGTAGTCTGGGGCAGGGGAATCAGCCCCAGCATTTT.

This chain connects TRBV9 to TRBJ1-2; D unresolved. Germline V gene lookup returns CDR1 SGDLS and CDR2 YYNGEE. This CDR3 has 16 residues. The V end was cut by 2 bases, the J end by 3 bases, with 17 bases between. As DNA, the CDR3 is TGTGCCAGCAGCGTGTCGCAGGAACCTCTTGACTATGGCTACACCTTC. Its protein is CASSVSQEPLDYGYTF.

The rearrangement joins TRBV6-6 to TRBJ2-2; D remains ambiguous. Germline V CDR1 and CDR2: MNHNY, SVGAGI (reference sequence). Trimming pared 2 bases from V and 1 base from J, leaving 5 bases between. The CDR3 runs to 14 residues. The CDR3 bases are TGTGCCAGCAGTTACCCCCTGAACACCGGGGAGCTGTTTTTT. Amino acids: CASSYPLNTGELFF.

The CDR3: CASSLGQGWDTEAFF. The DNA of the CDR3 is TGTGCCAGCAGCTTAGGACAGGGGTGGGACACTGAAGCTTTCTTT. The chain joins TRBV7-3 to TRBJ1-1; 9 bases agree with TRBD1. CDR3 size: 15 residues. The V and J ends lost 2 bases and 3 bases, in that order; junction bases with no gene match: 4. The germline V gene has CDR1 SGHTA and CDR2 FQGTGA. Together with reference TRBV7-3 and TRBJ1-1, the CDR3 gives the full variable domain: GAGVSQTPSNKVTEKGKYVELRCDPISGHTALYWYRQSLGQGPEFLIYFQGTGAADDSGLPNDRFFAVRPEGSVSTLKIQRTERGDSAVYLCASSLGQGWDTEAFFGQGTRLTVV.

The chain joins TRBV5-4 to TRBJ1-2, with 9 bases fitting TRBD1. Germline lookup yields CDR1 SGHNT and CDR2 YYREEE (reference sequence). V gave up 4 bases and J gave up 7 bases; unmatched junction bases: 11. The CDR3 spans 15 residues. For the CDR3, the DNA is TGTGCCAGCAGCACGTACAGGGGGCTAACCTCTGGCTACACCTTC. Translating gives CASSTYRGLTSGYTF.

V gene TRBV28 combines with J gene TRBJ2-7; D is possibly TRBD2 (6 bases). Germline loops: CDR1 MDHEN, CDR2 SYDVKM. With 8 bases removed from V and 5 bases from J, the gap between germline ends came to 19 bases. The CDR3 sequence is 14 residues long. This CDR3 reads CASGRSPGVNEQYF. The CDR3 bases are TGTGCCAGCGGAAGATCCCCGGGGGTCAACGAGCAGTACTTC.

This chain joins TRBV9 and TRBJ1-2, with 9 bases fitting TRBD1. CDR3 size: 15 residues. The junction had 10 bases not matched to a gene; V was cut back by 4 bases and J by 6 bases. CDR1 is SGDLS and CDR2 is YYNGEE in the germline V gene. CDR3 region: CASSSRPQGADGYTF. CDR3 in DNA: TGTGCCAGCAGCTCCCGCCCACAGGGGGCAGATGGCTACACCTTC.

V and J are TRBV6-5 and TRBJ2-3; 12 bases line up with TRBD2. V lost 2 bases to trimming and J lost 4 bases; unmatched junction nucleotides: 4. Per the germline V gene, CDR1 is MNHEY and CDR2 is SVGAGI. The CDR3 consists of 16 residues. The CDR3 reads CASSYLAGGYSDTQYF. CDR3 sequence (DNA): TGTGCCAGCAGTTACCTAGCGGGAGGGTATTCAGATACGCAGTATTTT.

This clone was seen just once. The gene calls are TRBV5-5 and TRBJ1-1; 7 nucleotides match TRBD1. The CDR3 contains 13 residues. The ends lost 0 bases at V and 5 bases at J; junction bases unmatched: 1. Germline V lookup: CDR1 SGHKS, CDR2 YYEKEE (reference sequence). This chain's CDR3 is CASSLATGTEAFF. In nucleotides, the CDR3 is TGTGCCAGCAGCTTGGCGACAGGGACTGAAGCTTTCTTT.

The chain combines TRBV19 with TRBJ1-3, with D maybe TRBD1 (6 bases). The CDR3 contains 15 residues. Between the trimmed V and J ends, which lost 1 base and 2 bases, there was a span of 9 bases. Germline V gives CDR1 LNHDA, CDR2 SQIVND (reference sequence). The CDR3 region is CASSIAGDAGNTIYF. CDR3 DNA: TGTGCCAGTAGTATAGCAGGGGACGCTGGAAACACCATATATTTT.

This rearrangement joins TRBV30 to TRBJ1-1, with D possibly TRBD1 on 6 matching bases. The CDR3 consists of 13 residues. The germline V gene encodes CDR1 GTSNPN and CDR2 SVGIG (reference sequence). The V and J ends lost 8 bases and 5 bases respectively, with 18 bases between them. CDR3 in DNA: TGTGCCGGGGGCCATAAGGGGGGGACTGAAGCTTTCTTT. This encodes CAGGHKGGTEAFF.

V usage is TRBV11-1 and J usage is TRBJ2-5; D perhaps matches TRBD1 (6 bases). The V end lost 5 bases, the J end lost 5 bases, and 15 bases lay between the germline ends. The CDR3 has 14 amino acids. Germline CDR1 SGHAT, CDR2 FQDESV (reference sequence). The CDR3 reads CASSHNRVSETQYF. CDR3 bases: TGTGCCAGCAGCCACAACAGGGTCAGCGAGACCCAGTACTTC.

This chain joins TRBV29-1 and TRBJ2-7; a possible D gene is TRBD1 (6 bases). From germline, CDR1 is SQVTM and CDR2 ANQGSEA. This CDR3 has 12 amino acids. The V gene lost 6 bases and the J gene lost 5 bases, with 14 bases spanning the gap. Here the CDR3 DNA reads TGCAGCGTGGGGACACTTCAGGACGAGCAGTACTTC. Protein: CSVGTLQDEQYF.

J is TRBJ1-2 and V is TRBV5-6; possible D gene TRBD1, 6 bases. Germline V gives CDR1 SGHDT, CDR2 YYEEEE. Trimming shortened V by 6 bases and J by 4 bases, and 16 bases separated the two germline ends. This CDR3 spans 14 amino acids. The CDR3, as DNA: TGTGCCAGCACCCCGTGGGGGGGGCTCTATGGCTACACCTTC. It encodes CASTPWGGLYGYTF.

V usage is TRBV7-3 and J usage is TRBJ2-3, with 15 bases that match TRBD2. The CDR3 contains 15 residues. Germline V gene data show CDR1 as SGHTA and CDR2 as FQGTGA. V gave up 4 bases and J gave up 8 bases; unmatched junction bases: 4. As DNA, the CDR3 is TGTGCCAGCAGCTCGGGACTAGCGGGAGGATCTACGCAGTATTTT. Its protein is CASSSGLAGGSTQYF.

The chain has TRBV5-1 and TRBJ2-7; a weak D match, TRBD1 (5 bases). Germline CDR1 SGHRS, CDR2 YFSETQ. The CDR3 is made up of 15 amino acids. Between the trimmed V and J ends, which lost 0 bases and 6 bases, there was a span of 16 bases. CDR3 residues: CASSLAVQGRGEQYF. In DNA form, the CDR3 reads TGCGCCAGCAGCTTGGCTGTGCAGGGAAGGGGCGAGCAGTACTTC.

The V call is TRBV28, the J call TRBJ2-7; 10 positions match TRBD1. Germline V CDR1 and CDR2: MDHEN, SYDVKM. After removal of 5 bases from V and 6 bases from J, the junction contained 4 bases not matched to a gene. CDR3 length: 13 amino acids. CDR3 protein: CASSHRDRGEQYF. The CDR3 DNA sequence: TGTGCCAGCAGTCACCGGGACAGGGGCGAGCAGTACTTC. The full variable domain, in which reference TRBV28 and TRBJ2-7 provide the parts outside the CDR3, is DVKVTQSSRYLVKRTGEKVFLECVQDMDHENMFWYRQDPGLGLRLIYFSYDVKMKEKGDIPEGYSVSREKKERFSLILESASTNQTSMYLCASSHRDRGEQYFGPGTRLTVT.

This chain connects TRBV11-2 to TRBJ2-3; TRBD2 matches at 8 bases. CDR3 length: 15 amino acids. Trimming removed 4 bases from V and 6 bases from J; junction bases left unmatched: 9. Germline loops: CDR1 SGHAT, CDR2 FQNNGV. The CDR3 bases are TGTGCCAGCAGCTCCATTAGCGGGGTCTTGGATACGCAGTATTTT. Translation gives CASSSISGVLDTQYF. The variable domain in full, with the rest retrieved from reference TRBV11-2 and TRBJ2-3, is EAGVAQSPRYKIIEKRQSVAFWCNPISGHATLYWYQQILGQGPKLLIQFQNNGVVDDSQLPKDRFSAERLKGVDSTLKIQPAKLEDSAVYLCASSSISGVLDTQYFGPGTRLTVL.

V is TRBV30 and J is TRBJ2-5; D may be TRBD2 (7 bases). Germline V gene sequence: CDR1 GTSNPN, CDR2 SVGIG (reference sequence). The CDR3 has 13 amino acids. V was trimmed by 2 bases and J by 3 bases, leaving 10 bases between them. The CDR3 protein is CAWSRGGKETQYF. CDR3 nucleotides: TGTGCCTGGAGTAGGGGGGGGAAAGAGACCCAGTACTTC.

The chain couples TRBV30 to TRBJ2-1; D is possibly TRBD1 (6 bases). The germline V gene has CDR1 GTSNPN and CDR2 SVGIG (reference sequence). The CDR3 covers 13 residues. V lost 1 base to trimming and J lost 2 bases, with 6 bases between them. CDR3 loop: CAWSGGPYNEQFF. The CDR3 bases are TGTGCCTGGAGTGGGGGGCCCTACAATGAGCAGTTCTTC.

The genes are TRBV7-2 and TRBJ1-2; D remains unclear. In germline, CDR1 is SGHTA, CDR2 FQGNSA. The V gene lost 5 bases and the J gene lost 6 bases, with 16 bases spanning the gap. The CDR3 sequence is 14 residues long. The CDR3, as DNA: TGTGCCAGCAGCCCCGGGTCTTCCCCCGATGGCTACACCTTC. It is translated as CASSPGSSPDGYTF.

The chain joins TRBV10-3 to TRBJ1-5; D might be TRBD1 (5 bases). Germline V gene lookup returns CDR1 ENHRY and CDR2 SYGVKD. The CDR3 extends over 15 amino acids. Trimming removed 8 bases from V and 0 bases from J, with 14 bases in between. CDR3 protein: CAISGEKYSNQPQHF. The CDR3 DNA sequence: TGTGCCATCTCGGGGGAAAAATATAGCAATCAGCCCCAGCATTTT.

This chain links TRBV6-6 with TRBJ1-6, with no clear D. Germline CDR1 and CDR2: MNHNY and SVGAGI (reference sequence). With 7 bases removed from V and 9 bases from J, the gap between germline ends came to 19 bases. The CDR3 is made up of 15 amino acids. The CDR3 bases are TGTGCCAGCACACTTGAGATGAGGGAAGGTTCACCCCTCCACTTT. This encodes CASTLEMREGSPLHF.

The chain links TRBV5-4 to TRBJ2-7, with 7 bases aligning to TRBD1. Germline V CDR1 and CDR2: SGHNT, YYREEE (reference sequence). The CDR3 sequence is 13 residues long. With 10 bases clipped from V and 2 bases from J, the junction kept 9 bases outside the gene matches. The CDR3 region has the DNA TGTGCCTTCCATAGGACAGGAGCCTACGAGCAGTACTTC. Protein product: CAFHRTGAYEQYF.

The chain is built from TRBV5-4 and TRBJ2-7; D possibly corresponds to TRBD2 (5 bases). Trimming cost V 0 bases and J 6 bases, with 16 bases left between them. Germline V gene data show CDR1 as SGHNT and CDR2 as YYREEE (reference sequence). CDR3 length: 15 residues. DNA of the CDR3: TGTGCCAGCAGCTTGGAATTACGAACACGGGGCGAGCAGTACTTC. Protein sequence: CASSLELRTRGEQYF.

The CDR3 protein is CASSLSQTSGRNYEQYF. The CDR3 coding sequence is TGCGCCAGCAGCCTATCCCAGACTAGCGGGAGAAACTACGAGCAGTACTTC. The V call is TRBV5-1, the J call TRBJ2-7, with TRBD2 matching 12 bases. Germline assignment: CDR1 SGHRS and CDR2 YFSETQ. The CDR3 has 17 amino acids. Losses at the gene ends were 4 bases for V and 3 bases for J; bases not matched to a gene: 11.

The genes are TRBV20-1 and TRBJ1-2, with D hard to call. The CDR3 loop spans 10 amino acids. The germline V gene encodes CDR1 DFQATT and CDR2 SNEGSKA (reference sequence). V lost 6 bases to trimming and J lost 6 bases, with 8 bases between them. CDR3 amino acids: CSALEDGYTF. CDR3 DNA sequence: TGCAGTGCCCTAGAGGATGGCTACACCTTC.

The rearrangement uses TRBV7-9 and TRBJ1-5; D unclear. The CDR3 covers 12 residues. The germline V gene encodes CDR1 SEHNR and CDR2 FQNEAQ (reference sequence). Trimming left V 0 bases short and J 15 bases short, with 12 bases between. DNA for the CDR3: TGTGCCAGCAGCTTAGCAGAGGGCCCACGGCATTTT. Amino acid sequence: CASSLAEGPRHF.

The chain's CDR3 is CATSTWDRGLTNSPLHF. As DNA, the CDR3 is TGTGCCACCAGCACCTGGGACAGGGGGCTTACTAATTCACCCCTCCACTTT. The V gene is TRBV15, the J gene TRBJ1-6; TRBD1 matches at 12 bases. With V trimmed by 4 bases and J by 6 bases, 7 bases remained unmatched. The CDR3 spans 17 residues. Germline lookup yields CDR1 LNHNV and CDR2 YYDKDF (reference sequence).

The chain joins TRBV5-6 to TRBJ2-5, with D possibly matching TRBD2 (7 bases). Trimming cost V 0 bases and J 1 base, with 13 bases left between them. Germline V gene data show CDR1 as SGHDT and CDR2 as YYEEEE. The CDR3 extends over 16 amino acids. DNA of the CDR3: TGTGCCAGCAGCTTGGCGATAGGGGGGGTCCAAGAGACCCAGTACTTC. Protein sequence: CASSLAIGGVQETQYF.